These 21 T cell receptor beta chains originate from one sample sequenced in a study of regulatory T cells in long-lasting Graves disease. Noted time point: newly diagnosed GD, antithyroid drugs for less than 3 months. PBMC-derived RNA was used for the TCR library. Combining iRepertoire HTBI primers with Arm-PCR of CDR3 regions, the authors built TCR beta libraries. A single record per CDR3 protein comes from TCRdb applying MiXCR to the multiplex PCR reads. The table shows roughly 400,000 distinct CDR3 sequences, with around 16% occurring only once. These sequences were also reported in another study, on T cells in Graves' hyperthyroidism and ophthalmopathy.

The sample was peripheral blood mononuclear cells (PBMCs), taken at new diagnosis, from a patient treated with antithyroid drugs. All receptors derive from a woman aged 40 to 50 with Graves disease.

This clonotype has ten or more counts. Here the CDR3 reads CASRYLGDDYGYTF. The CDR3 nucleotides are TGTGCCAGCAGGTACCTTGGGGACGACTATGGCTACACCTTC. J is TRBJ1-2 and V is TRBV28, with D maybe TRBD1 (5 bases). The germline gives CDR1 MDHEN, CDR2 SYDVKM. Trimming left V 6 bases short and J 3 bases short, with 14 bases between. The CDR3 is made up of 14 amino acids.

Comments on this clonotype: One end of the junction fails to match germline, which may point to a read error. This chain links TRBV20-1 with TRBJ2-1; 10 bases fit TRBD2. The CDR3 sequence is 15 residues long. The germline V gene encodes CDR1 DFQATT and CDR2 SNEGSKA (reference sequence). CDR3 DNA: TGCAGTGCTATTCTGCTAGCGGGAGTTTCAAATGATCAGTTCTTC. It translates to CSAILLAGVSNDQFF.

This clonotype is medium-sized (0.01 to 0.1%) within its sample. The V call is TRBV11-2, the J call TRBJ2-7, with a weak D call TRBD2 (5 bases). V lost 6 bases and J 1 base, leaving 16 bases between the germline ends. This CDR3 has 15 residues. Germline loops: CDR1 SGHAT, CDR2 FQNNGV. The CDR3 loop reads CASRESYGKSYEQYF. CDR3 coding DNA: TGTGCCAGCAGAGAGAGTTACGGGAAATCCTACGAGCAGTACTTC.

The sample holds many counts of this clonotype. This chain links TRBV12-3 or TRBV12-4 with TRBJ2-7, with 8 bases identical to TRBD2. CDR3 length: 16 residues. Trimming took 5 bases from V and 0 from J; bases not matched to a gene: 9. The DNA of the CDR3 is TGTGCCAGCAGTCCGAACCTAGCGGGCGCCTCCTACGAGCAGTACTTC. Encoded protein: CASSPNLAGASYEQYF.

A word on this clonotype: Since a much larger clone is just one base distant, this may be a read error. V and J are TRBV10-3 and TRBJ2-1; the D is unclear. The CDR3 contains 14 residues. V was trimmed by 1 base and J by 7 bases, leaving 11 bases between them. Germline V gene data show CDR1 as ENHRY and CDR2 as SYGVKD. CDR3 sequence reads: CAISEFMESNEQFF. The CDR3 DNA reads TGTGCCATCAGTGAGTTCATGGAGTCGAATGAGCAGTTCTTC.

This clonotype was seen a handful of times. The V and J genes are TRBV6-1 and TRBJ2-1; D gene ambiguous. This CDR3 spans 11 amino acids. Trimming stripped 7 bases from V and 8 bases from J, with 9 bases between. Germline lookup yields CDR1 MNHNS and CDR2 SASEGT. The CDR3, as DNA: TGTGCCAGCACTCCGGCCTATGAGCAGTTCTTC. Protein: CASTPAYEQFF.

This clonotype was counted at least ten times. This rearrangement joins TRBV20-1 to TRBJ2-1; D is unclear. CDR3 length: 13 amino acids. Trimming stripped 6 bases from V and 4 bases from J, with 13 bases between. The germline V gene has CDR1 DFQATT and CDR2 SNEGSKA (reference sequence). CDR3 nucleotide sequence: TGCAGTGCCCCGAACAAAGTGTACAATGAGCAGTTCTTC. It is translated as CSAPNKVYNEQFF.

This clonotype was counted at least ten times. The chain couples TRBV7-2 to TRBJ2-7, with D perhaps assigned TRBD1 or TRBD2 (5 bases each). V lost 1 base, J lost 3 bases, and 10 bases lay in between. CDR1 is SGHTA and CDR2 is FQGNSA in the germline V gene. This CDR3 has 14 residues. CDR3 sequence: CASSLDQRGYEQYF. The DNA for the CDR3 is TGTGCCAGCAGCTTAGATCAGAGGGGCTACGAGCAGTACTTC.

The count of this clonotype is one. A junction boundary mismatches the germline segment, possibly from a read error. This chain joins TRBV30 and TRBJ1-1; D is unresolved. Looked up from germline, CDR1 is GTSNPN and CDR2 is SVGIG (reference sequence). This CDR3 has 12 residues. DNA for the CDR3: TGTGCCTGGGGTGTTAAGGACACTGAAGCTTTCTTT. This gives the protein CAWGVKDTEAFF.

This clonotype was detected only a few times. Written as DNA, the CDR3 is TGTGCCAGTAGACAGCGTAATTCACCCCTCCACTTT. As protein: CASRQRNSPLHF. V gene TRBV19 combines with J gene TRBJ1-6; unclear D gene. Germline CDR1 and CDR2: LNHDA and SQIVND (reference sequence). The CDR3 has 12 residues. V lost 6 bases and J lost 6, with 6 bases in between.

This clonotype came up a few times. A clone one base away is much larger, so this may be a read error. The V call is TRBV28, the J call TRBJ2-1, with TRBD2 matching 11 bases. The CDR3 spans 16 residues. The germline V gene has CDR1 MDHEN and CDR2 SYDVKM. Trimming cost V 3 bases and J 6 bases; bases outside gene matches: 7. The CDR3 protein is CASSFLPSGRSNEQFF. The CDR3 coding sequence is TGTGCCAGCAGTTTCCTACCTAGCGGGAGGAGCAATGAGCAGTTCTTC.

This clonotype has more than one count but fewer than ten. The chain couples TRBV7-2 to TRBJ2-5; D possibly corresponds to TRBD2 (7 bases). The germline V gene has CDR1 SGHTA and CDR2 FQGNSA. The CDR3 is made up of 16 amino acids. The V and J ends lost 3 bases and 0 bases respectively, with 14 bases between them. As DNA, the CDR3 is TGTGCCAGCAGCTTTAATAGGGGGGGGAACCAAGAGACCCAGTACTTC. It specifies CASSFNRGGNQETQYF.

This clonotype was seen repeatedly, ten times or more. V and J are TRBV28 and TRBJ1-2, with TRBD1 identical over 8 bases. Unmatched junction bases numbered 15, after V lost 7 bases and J lost 8 bases. Per germline, CDR1 MDHEN and CDR2 SYDVKM. The CDR3 length is 15 residues. In nucleotides, the CDR3 is TGTGCCAGCATCTCCCCCGGACAGGGAAAATTAGGCTACACCTTC. Amino acid sequence: CASISPGQGKLGYTF.

V is TRBV9 and J is TRBJ2-3, with no clear D. The CDR3 loop spans 14 amino acids. V shed 0 bases and J shed 3 bases, with 8 bases lying between them. Germline CDR1 and CDR2: SGDLS and YYNGEE. The CDR3 loop reads CASSVGRPTDTQYF. The CDR3 DNA sequence: TGTGCCAGCAGCGTAGGACGCCCAACAGATACGCAGTATTTT. The full variable domain, rest sourced from reference TRBV9 and TRBJ2-3, is DSGVTQTPKHLITATGQRVTLRCSPRSGDLSVYWYQQSLDQGLQFLIQYYNGEERAKGNILERFSAQQFPDLHSELNLSSLELGDSALYFCASSVGRPTDTQYFGPGTRLTVL.

The table lists this clonotype with many counts. The chain carries TRBV9 and TRBJ1-1; D call uncertain. The germline gives CDR1 SGDLS, CDR2 YYNGEE. V was clipped by 0 bases and J by 4 bases, with 10 bases between them. This CDR3 is built from 14 residues. The CDR3 bases are TGTGCCAGCAGCGTAGTAACCAGACTCACTGAAGCTTTCTTT. Amino acid sequence: CASSVVTRLTEAFF.

In its sample, this clonotype was seen many times. The CDR3 is CSAHLAGEWDEQFF. CDR3 bases: TGCAGTGCCCACCTAGCGGGAGAGTGGGATGAGCAGTTCTTC. The rearrangement links TRBV20-1 to TRBJ2-1, with 10 nucleotides matching TRBD2. Germline values: CDR1 DFQATT, CDR2 SNEGSKA (reference sequence). The CDR3 spans 14 residues. The trim removed 6 bases at V and 8 bases at J, leaving 10 bases unmatched.

Many counts were recorded for this clonotype. The V gene is TRBV27, the J gene TRBJ2-5; D uncertain. The V end was cut by 4 bases, the J end by 2 bases, with 11 bases between. The CDR3 has 14 amino acids. Germline V lookup: CDR1 MNHEY, CDR2 SMNVEV (reference sequence). The DNA of the CDR3 is TGTGCCAGCAGTTCGTCCAACCTACAAGAGACCCAGTACTTC. Translating gives CASSSSNLQETQYF.

This clonotype came up a few times. The V gene is TRBV19, the J gene TRBJ2-3; 12 positions agree with TRBD2. J lost 2 bases, V lost 3 bases, and 3 bases had no gene match. CDR3 length equals 16 residues. Germline assignment: CDR1 LNHDA and CDR2 SQIVND (reference sequence). CDR3 nucleotide sequence: TGTGCCAGTAGTATCCTAGCGGGAGGGCCCACAGATACGCAGTATTTT. Protein sequence: CASSILAGGPTDTQYF.

This clonotype was observed many times. The chain recombines TRBV12-5 with TRBJ2-3; TRBD2 matches at 11 bases. From germline, CDR1 is LGHNT and CDR2 FRNRAP. The V and J ends lost 6 bases and 9 bases, in that order; junction bases with no gene match: 8. CDR3 length: 14 amino acids. The CDR3 DNA is TGTGCTAGTGGAACGGGACTAGCGGCCGGGACGCAGTATTTT. This sequence encodes CASGTGLAAGTQYF.

In this sample, this clonotype turned up many times. This chain uses TRBV2 with TRBJ1-1; D possibly corresponds to TRBD1 (6 bases). This CDR3 is 14 amino acids long. The germline V gene encodes CDR1 SNHLY and CDR2 FYNNEI. Deletions cut 7 bases from V and 1 base from J, with 13 bases between. The chain's CDR3 is CASTLDRWNTEAFF. The CDR3 nucleotides are TGTGCCAGCACCCTAGACAGGTGGAACACTGAAGCTTTCTTT.

The gene calls are TRBV12-3 or TRBV12-4 and TRBJ2-3, with TRBD2 matching over 9 bases. The CDR3 has 15 amino acids. J gave up 7 bases and V 7 bases, and 12 bases lay outside the gene matches. CDR3 bases: TGTGCCAGCAATCAAAGGGCTAGCGGGACCAATACGCAGTATTTT. Its translation: CASNQRASGTNTQYF.